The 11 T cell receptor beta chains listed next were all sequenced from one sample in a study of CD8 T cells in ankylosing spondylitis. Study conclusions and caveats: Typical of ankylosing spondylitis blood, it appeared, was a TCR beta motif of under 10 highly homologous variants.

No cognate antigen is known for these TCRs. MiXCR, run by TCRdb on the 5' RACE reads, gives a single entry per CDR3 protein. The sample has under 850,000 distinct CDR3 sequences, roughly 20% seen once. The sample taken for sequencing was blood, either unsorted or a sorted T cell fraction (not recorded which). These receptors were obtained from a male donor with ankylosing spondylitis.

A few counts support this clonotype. CDR3 in DNA: TGCAGTGCAACGGCCCAAGCCAAAAACATTCAGTACTTC. It is translated as CSATAQAKNIQYF. The rearrangement uses TRBV20-1 and TRBJ2-4; no clear D gene. Germline V gene lookup returns CDR1 DFQATT and CDR2 SNEGSKA (reference sequence). The V and J ends lost 6 bases and 0 bases respectively, with 9 bases between them. This CDR3 region has 13 residues.

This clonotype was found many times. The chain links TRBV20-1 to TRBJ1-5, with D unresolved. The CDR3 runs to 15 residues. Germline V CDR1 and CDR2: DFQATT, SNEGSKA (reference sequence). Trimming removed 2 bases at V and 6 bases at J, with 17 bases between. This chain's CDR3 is CSARLSGRGLQPQHF. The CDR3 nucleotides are TGCAGTGCTAGATTGTCGGGAAGAGGCCTTCAGCCCCAGCATTTT.

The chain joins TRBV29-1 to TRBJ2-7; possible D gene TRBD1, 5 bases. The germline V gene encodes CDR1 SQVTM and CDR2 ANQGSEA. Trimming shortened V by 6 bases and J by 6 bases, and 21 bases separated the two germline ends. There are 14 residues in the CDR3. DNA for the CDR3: TGCAGCGTGGCGCCCTCAGGGTACTCCCCCGAGCAGTACTTC. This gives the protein CSVAPSGYSPEQYF.

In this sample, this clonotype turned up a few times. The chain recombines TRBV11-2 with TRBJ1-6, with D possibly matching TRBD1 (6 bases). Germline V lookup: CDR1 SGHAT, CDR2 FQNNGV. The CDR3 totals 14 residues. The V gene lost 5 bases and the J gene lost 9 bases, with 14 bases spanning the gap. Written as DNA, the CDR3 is TGTGCCAGCAGCCCAGGGGTTCTCGGTTCACCCCTCCACTTT. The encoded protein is CASSPGVLGSPLHF.

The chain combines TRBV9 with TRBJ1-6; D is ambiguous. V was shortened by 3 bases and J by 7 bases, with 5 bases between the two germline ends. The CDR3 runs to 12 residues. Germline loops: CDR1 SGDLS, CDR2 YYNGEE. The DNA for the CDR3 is TGTGCCAGCAGCGGGGGAAATTCACCCCTCCACTTT. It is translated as CASSGGNSPLHF.

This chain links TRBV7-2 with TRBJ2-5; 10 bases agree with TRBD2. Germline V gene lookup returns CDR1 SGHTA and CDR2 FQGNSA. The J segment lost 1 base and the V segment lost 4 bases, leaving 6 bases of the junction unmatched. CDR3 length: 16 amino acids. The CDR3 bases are TGTGCCAGCAGCTCTTTAGCGGGGGGAGCCCAAGAGACCCAGTACTTC. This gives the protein CASSSLAGGAQETQYF.

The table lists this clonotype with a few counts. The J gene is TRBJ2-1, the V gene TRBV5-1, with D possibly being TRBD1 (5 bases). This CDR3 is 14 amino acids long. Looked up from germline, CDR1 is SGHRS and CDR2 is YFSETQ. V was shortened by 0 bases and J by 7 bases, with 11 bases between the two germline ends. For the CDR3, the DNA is TGCGCCAGCAGCTTGGTTGTGGGGCAAAATGAGCAGTTCTTC. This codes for CASSLVVGQNEQFF.

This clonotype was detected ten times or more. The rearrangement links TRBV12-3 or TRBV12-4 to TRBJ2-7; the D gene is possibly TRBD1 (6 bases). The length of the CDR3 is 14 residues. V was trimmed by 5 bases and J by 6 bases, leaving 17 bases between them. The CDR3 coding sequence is TGTGCCAGCAGTGCCCTCGGGACATATGGCGAGCAGTACTTC. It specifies CASSALGTYGEQYF.

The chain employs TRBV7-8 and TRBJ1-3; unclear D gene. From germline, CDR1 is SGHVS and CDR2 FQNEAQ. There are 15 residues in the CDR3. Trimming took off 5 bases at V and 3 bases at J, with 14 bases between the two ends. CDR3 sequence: CASSPSSPNGNTIYF. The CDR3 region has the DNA TGTGCCAGCAGCCCCTCGAGTCCGAATGGAAACACCATATATTTT.

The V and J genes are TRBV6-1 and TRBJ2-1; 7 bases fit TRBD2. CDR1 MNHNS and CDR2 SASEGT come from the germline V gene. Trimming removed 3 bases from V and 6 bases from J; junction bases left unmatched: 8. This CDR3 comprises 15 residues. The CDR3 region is CASSDPAGAVNEQFF. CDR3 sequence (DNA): TGTGCCAGCAGTGACCCTGCGGGAGCGGTCAATGAGCAGTTCTTC.

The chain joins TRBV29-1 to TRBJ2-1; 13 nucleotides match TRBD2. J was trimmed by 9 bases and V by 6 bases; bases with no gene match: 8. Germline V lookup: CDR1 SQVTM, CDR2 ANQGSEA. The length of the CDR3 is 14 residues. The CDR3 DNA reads TGCAGCGTGACGGGACTAGCGGGAAGGGGTGAGCAGTTCTTC. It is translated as CSVTGLAGRGEQFF.